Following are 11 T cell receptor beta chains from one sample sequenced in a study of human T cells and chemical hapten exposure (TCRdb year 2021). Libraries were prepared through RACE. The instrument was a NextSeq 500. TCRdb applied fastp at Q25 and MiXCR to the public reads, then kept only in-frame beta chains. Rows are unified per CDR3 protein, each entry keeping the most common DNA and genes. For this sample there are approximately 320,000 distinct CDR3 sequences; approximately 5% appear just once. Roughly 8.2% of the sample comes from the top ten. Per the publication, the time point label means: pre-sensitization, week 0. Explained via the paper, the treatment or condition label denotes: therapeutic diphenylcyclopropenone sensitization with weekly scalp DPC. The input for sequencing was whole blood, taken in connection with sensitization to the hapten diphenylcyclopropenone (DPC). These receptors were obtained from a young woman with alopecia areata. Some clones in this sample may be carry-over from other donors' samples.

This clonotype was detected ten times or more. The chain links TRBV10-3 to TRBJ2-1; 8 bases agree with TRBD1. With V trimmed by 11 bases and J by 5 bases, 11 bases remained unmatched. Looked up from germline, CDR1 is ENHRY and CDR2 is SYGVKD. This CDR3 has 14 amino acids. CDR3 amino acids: CAVSRKDRDNEQFF. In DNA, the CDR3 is TGTGCCGTATCTCGTAAGGACAGGGACAATGAGCAGTTCTTC.

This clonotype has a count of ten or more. CDR3 protein: CASSPRQSMGDEKLFF. CDR3 nucleotides: TGTGCCAGCTCACCACGCCAGAGTATGGGGGATGAAAAACTGTTTTTT. The chain couples TRBV18 to TRBJ1-4; the D gene is possibly TRBD1 (5 bases). Germline CDR1 reads KGHSH; CDR2 reads LQKENI. CDR3 length: 16 amino acids. The V and J ends lost 1 base and 6 bases respectively, with 15 bases between them.

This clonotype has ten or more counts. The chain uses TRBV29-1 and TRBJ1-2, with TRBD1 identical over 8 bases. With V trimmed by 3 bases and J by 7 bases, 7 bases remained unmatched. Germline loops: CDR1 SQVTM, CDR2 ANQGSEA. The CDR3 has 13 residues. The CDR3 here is CSVEMETGAGYTF. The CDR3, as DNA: TGCAGCGTTGAGATGGAGACAGGGGCTGGCTACACCTTC.

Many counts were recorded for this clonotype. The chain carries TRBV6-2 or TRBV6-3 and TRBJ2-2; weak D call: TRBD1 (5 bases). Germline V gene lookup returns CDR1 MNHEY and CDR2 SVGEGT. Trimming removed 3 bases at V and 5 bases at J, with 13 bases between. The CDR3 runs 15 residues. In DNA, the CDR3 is TGTGCCAGCAGTTATGTGGCGACAGCTACCGGGGAGCTGTTTTTT. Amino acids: CASSYVATATGELFF.

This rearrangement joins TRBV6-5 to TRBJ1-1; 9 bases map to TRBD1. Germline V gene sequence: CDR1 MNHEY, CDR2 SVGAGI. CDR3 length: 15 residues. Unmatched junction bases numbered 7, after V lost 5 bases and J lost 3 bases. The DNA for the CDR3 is TGTGCCAGCAGTAGGGACAGGGAAGGTGACACTGAAGCTTTCTTT. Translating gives CASSRDREGDTEAFF.

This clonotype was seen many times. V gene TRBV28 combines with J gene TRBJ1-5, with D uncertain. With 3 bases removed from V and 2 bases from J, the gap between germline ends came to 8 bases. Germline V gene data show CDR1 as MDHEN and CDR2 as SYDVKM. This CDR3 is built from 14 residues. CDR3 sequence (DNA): TGTGCCAGCAGTTTCCCGCAAGGCAATCAGCCCCAGCATTTT. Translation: CASSFPQGNQPQHF.

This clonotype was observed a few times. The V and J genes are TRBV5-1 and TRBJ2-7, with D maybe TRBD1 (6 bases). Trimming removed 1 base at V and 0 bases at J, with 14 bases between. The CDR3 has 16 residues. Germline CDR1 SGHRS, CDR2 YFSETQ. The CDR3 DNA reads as TGCGCCAGCAGCTTGCCCCGCGGCAGGGGCTCCTACGAGCAGTACTTC. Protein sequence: CASSLPRGRGSYEQYF.

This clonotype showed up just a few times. CDR3 DNA sequence: TGTGCCAGCAGCTTGGAAAGTGACGAATCCAAAAACATTCAGTACTTC. This codes for CASSLESDESKNIQYF. The rearrangement uses TRBV5-4 and TRBJ2-4; D uncertain. Germline loops: CDR1 SGHNT, CDR2 YYREEE (reference sequence). Trimming stripped 0 bases from V and 2 bases from J, with 12 bases between. The CDR3 contains 16 residues.

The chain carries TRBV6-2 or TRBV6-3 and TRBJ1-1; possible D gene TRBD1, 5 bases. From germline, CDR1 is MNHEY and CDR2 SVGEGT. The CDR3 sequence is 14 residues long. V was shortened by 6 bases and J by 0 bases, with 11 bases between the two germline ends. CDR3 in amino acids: CASSKLGVNTEAFF. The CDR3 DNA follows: TGTGCCAGCAGCAAGCTGGGGGTGAACACTGAAGCTTTCTTT.

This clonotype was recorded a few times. The CDR3 is CASSQGRQPAYGYTF. For the CDR3, the DNA is TGTGCCAGCAGCCAGGGACGGCAGCCCGCTTATGGCTACACCTTC. The chain couples TRBV7-2 to TRBJ1-2, with D possibly matching TRBD1 (5 bases). Germline CDR1 reads SGHTA; CDR2 reads FQGNSA. The V end was cut by 5 bases, the J end by 5 bases, with 18 bases between. The CDR3 contains 15 residues.

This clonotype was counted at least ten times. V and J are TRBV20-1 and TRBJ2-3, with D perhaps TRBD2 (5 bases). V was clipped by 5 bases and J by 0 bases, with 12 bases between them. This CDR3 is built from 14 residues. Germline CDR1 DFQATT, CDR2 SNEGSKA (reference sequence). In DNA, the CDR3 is TGCAGTGCTCGCTTGGAGCGGAGCACAGATACGCAGTATTTT. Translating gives CSARLERSTDTQYF.